A single sample is the source of the 26 T cell receptor beta chains below, sequenced in a study of T cells in Graves' hyperthyroidism and ophthalmopathy. RNA transcripts yielded amplified TCR beta CDR3 regions. A first-round RT-PCR of the TCR CDR3 used the HTBI primer set. TCRdb fed the multiplex PCR reads into MiXCR, producing one record per CDR3 protein. The data contain around 290,000 distinct CDR3 sequences, around 15% of them singletons. Sequencing was done on a sample of blood. Receptor source: a woman in her sixties with Graves' ophthalmopathy.

This clonotype has a count of ten or more. The chain links TRBV12-3 or TRBV12-4 to TRBJ1-6; no definite D call. V was trimmed by 3 bases and J by 7 bases, leaving 16 bases between them. The CDR3 consists of 16 residues. The CDR3 spells CASSFDSGSRNSPLHF. DNA for the CDR3: TGTGCCAGCAGTTTCGACTCGGGATCCAGGAATTCACCCCTCCACTTT.

This clonotype was observed a few times. The J gene is TRBJ1-1, the V gene TRBV16; D gene unclear. CDR1 is KGHSY, CDR2 FQNENV, per germline. V dropped 2 bases and J dropped 4 bases, with 17 bases sitting between them. This CDR3 has 16 residues. Here the CDR3 DNA reads TGTGCCAGCAGCCAAGGTTTAGGCCAGGTGGGCACTGAAGCTTTCTTT. Translated, it gives CASSQGLGQVGTEAFF.

This clonotype was counted many times. This chain links TRBV10-3 with TRBJ1-4; possibly TRBD1 for D (5 bases). Germline CDR1 is ENHRY and CDR2 is SYGVKD. The V end lost 6 bases, the J end lost 0 bases, and 11 bases lay between the germline ends. CDR3 length: 15 residues. CDR3 DNA sequence: TGTGCCATCAGGGACACCGTTGCAACTAATGAAAAACTGTTTTTT. Protein: CAIRDTVATNEKLFF.

The table lists this clonotype with a few counts. This sequence joins TRBV27 and TRBJ2-2; the D is unclear. Trimming cost V 6 bases and J 6 bases, with 14 bases left between them. CDR3 size: 14 residues. Per the germline V gene, CDR1 is MNHEY and CDR2 is SMNVEV (reference sequence). The CDR3: CASRPHELAGELFF. DNA for the CDR3: TGTGCCAGCAGGCCTCACGAGCTCGCCGGGGAGCTGTTTTTT.

This clonotype has only a few counts. The chain is built from TRBV20-1 and TRBJ1-1; D may be TRBD1 (5 bases). From germline, CDR1 is DFQATT and CDR2 SNEGSKA (reference sequence). V was pared by 0 bases and J by 8 bases, with 25 bases between. The CDR3 contains 17 residues. This CDR3 reads CSARDSGPGSGFLEAFF. CDR3 nucleotides: TGCAGTGCTAGAGATTCTGGGCCAGGGTCGGGATTTTTAGAAGCTTTCTTT.

This clonotype has a count of ten or more. The rearrangement uses TRBV5-1 and TRBJ2-7; the D gene is possibly TRBD1 (5 bases). CDR3 length: 14 residues. From germline, CDR1 is SGHRS and CDR2 YFSETQ. V lost 0 bases and J 3 bases, leaving 10 bases between the germline ends. The CDR3 spells CASSLAAGFYEQYF. For the CDR3, the DNA is TGCGCCAGCAGCTTGGCGGCAGGGTTCTACGAGCAGTACTTC. Using reference TRBV5-1 and TRBJ2-7 for the parts outside the CDR3, the full variable domain is KAGVTQTPRYLIKTRGQQVTLSCSPISGHRSVSWYQQTPGQGLQFLFEYFSETQRNKGNFPGRFSGRQFSNSRSEMNVSTLELGDSALYLCASSLAAGFYEQYFGPGTRLTVT.

This clonotype was seen repeatedly, ten times or more. The chain is built from TRBV5-1 and TRBJ2-6; 9 nucleotides agree with TRBD1. CDR1 SGHRS and CDR2 YFSETQ come from the germline V gene. V lost 8 bases to trimming and J lost 1 base; unmatched junction nucleotides: 10. The CDR3 has 17 residues. This chain's CDR3 is CASTPGQGRSGANVLTF. DNA for the CDR3: TGCGCCAGTACACCGGGACAGGGAAGATCTGGGGCCAACGTCCTGACTTTC.

At least ten counts were recorded for this clonotype. V gene TRBV9 combines with J gene TRBJ2-7; TRBD2 agrees at 7 bases. Germline trimming cut 0 bases from V and 3 bases from J; bases unmatched to any gene: 12. This CDR3 spans 17 amino acids. Germline V gene lookup returns CDR1 SGDLS and CDR2 YYNGEE. CDR3 nucleotide sequence: TGTGCCAGCAGCGTAGGCGATGGTGGGAGGGCCCTCTACGAGCAGTACTTC. This sequence encodes CASSVGDGGRALYEQYF. The variable domain in full, with the rest retrieved from reference TRBV9 and TRBJ2-7, is DSGVTQTPKHLITATGQRVTLRCSPRSGDLSVYWYQQSLDQGLQFLIQYYNGEERAKGNILERFSAQQFPDLHSELNLSSLELGDSALYFCASSVGDGGRALYEQYFGPGTRLTVT.

The J gene is TRBJ2-3, the V gene TRBV27; no clear D. The germline V and J ends were trimmed by 3 bases and 0 bases, with 10 bases remaining between them. The CDR3 is 15 residues long. In germline, CDR1 is MNHEY, CDR2 SMNVEV (reference sequence). CDR3 protein: CASSLRTPSTDTQYF. The CDR3 DNA follows: TGTGCCAGCAGTTTGAGGACGCCAAGCACAGATACGCAGTATTTT.

The chain carries TRBV7-3 and TRBJ1-2; D unresolved. CDR3 length: 15 residues. Germline lookup yields CDR1 SGHTA and CDR2 FQGTGA. The V gene lost 5 bases and the J gene lost 4 bases, with 17 bases spanning the gap. CDR3 region: CASSPAAEAFYGYTF. The CDR3 DNA reads TGTGCCAGCAGCCCGGCGGCGGAAGCTTTCTATGGCTACACCTTC.

This clonotype was counted ten times or more. The V gene is TRBV27, the J gene TRBJ2-3; unclear D gene. Germline V CDR1 and CDR2: MNHEY, SMNVEV (reference sequence). Trimming shortened V by 0 bases and J by 0 bases, and 4 bases separated the two germline ends. The CDR3 runs 14 residues. CDR3 residues: CASSLSASTDTQYF. CDR3 in DNA: TGTGCCAGCAGTTTATCGGCGAGCACAGATACGCAGTATTTT.

This clonotype was counted a few times. V and J are TRBV9 and TRBJ1-2, with 7 bases that match TRBD1. In germline, CDR1 is SGDLS, CDR2 YYNGEE. Unmatched junction bases numbered 7, after V lost 2 bases and J lost 3 bases. The CDR3 length is 15 residues. The CDR3 DNA is TGTGCCAGCAGCGTCGAGGGGGCGAGACACTATGGCTACACCTTC. This codes for CASSVEGARHYGYTF.

This clonotype was observed at least ten times. The CDR3 coding sequence is TGTGCCAGCAGTTCCAGGATCGGGTCTGAAAAACTGTTTTTT. Residues: CASSSRIGSEKLFF. The chain couples TRBV6-1 to TRBJ1-4; D gene unclear. This CDR3 has 14 amino acids. V was cut by 5 bases and J by 7 bases, with 14 bases left in between. The V gene's germline CDR1 is MNHNS and CDR2 SASEGT.

This chain links TRBV19 with TRBJ2-7; tentatively, D is TRBD2 (6 bases). The CDR3 spans 14 residues. The V and J ends lost 4 bases and 3 bases respectively, with 13 bases between them. Germline V gene data show CDR1 as LNHDA and CDR2 as SQIVND (reference sequence). The CDR3 sequence is CASSSRDSGYEQYF. CDR3 in DNA: TGTGCCAGTAGTAGCCGGGACTCGGGCTACGAGCAGTACTTC.

V gene TRBV7-9 combines with J gene TRBJ2-7; D is uncertain. The V gene's germline CDR1 is SEHNR and CDR2 FQNEAQ (reference sequence). The CDR3 has 15 amino acids. V dropped 5 bases and J dropped 1 base, with 15 bases sitting between them. The CDR3 spells CASSRFLGLSYEQYF. In DNA form, the CDR3 reads TGTGCCAGCAGCCGCTTTTTAGGCCTTTCCTACGAGCAGTACTTC.

The V call is TRBV9, the J call TRBJ2-7; weak D call: TRBD2 (5 bases). The germline V gene encodes CDR1 SGDLS and CDR2 YYNGEE. Trimming shortened V by 2 bases and J by 1 base, and 16 bases separated the two germline ends. The CDR3 consists of 16 residues. CDR3 DNA: TGTGCCAGCAGCGTGGCTGAGGGAATTGGGTCCTACGAGCAGTACTTC. As protein: CASSVAEGIGSYEQYF. Full variable domain (rest looked up from reference TRBV9 and TRBJ2-7): DSGVTQTPKHLITATGQRVTLRCSPRSGDLSVYWYQQSLDQGLQFLIQYYNGEERAKGNILERFSAQQFPDLHSELNLSSLELGDSALYFCASSVAEGIGSYEQYFGPGTRLTVT.

This clonotype showed up many times. The chain has TRBV7-2 and TRBJ2-2, with 13 positions matching TRBD2. This CDR3 region has 21 residues. The germline V gene has CDR1 SGHTA and CDR2 FQGNSA. Germline trimming cut 5 bases from V and 1 base from J; bases unmatched to any gene: 16. The CDR3 spells CASSLRIHWTSGSENTGELFF. The CDR3, as DNA: TGTGCCAGCAGCCTTCGGATCCACTGGACTAGCGGGAGCGAGAACACCGGGGAGCTGTTTTTT.

The gene calls are TRBV7-2 and TRBJ2-7; 11 nucleotides match TRBD1. This CDR3 is built from 15 residues. Unmatched junction bases numbered 9, after V lost 5 bases and J lost 6 bases. Germline V CDR1 and CDR2: SGHTA, FQGNSA. The CDR3 reads CASSRFRGTGGEQYF. DNA for the CDR3: TGTGCCAGCAGCAGATTCCGGGGGACAGGGGGCGAGCAGTACTTC.

Ten or more counts support this clonotype. V is TRBV28 and J is TRBJ2-2; D is undetermined. Germline CDR1 reads MDHEN; CDR2 reads SYDVKM. The CDR3 has 14 amino acids. Trimming removed 7 bases at V and 1 base at J, with 10 bases between. The CDR3 loop reads CASTPWGNTGELFF. CDR3 DNA: TGTGCCAGCACTCCGTGGGGGAACACCGGGGAGCTGTTTTTT.

Ten or more counts support this clonotype. V and J are TRBV6-1 and TRBJ2-7, with a tentative D call TRBD1 (6 bases). Germline V gives CDR1 MNHNS, CDR2 SASEGT. This CDR3 is built from 15 residues. The V end was cut by 6 bases, the J end by 5 bases, with 20 bases between. The CDR3, as DNA: TGTGCCAGCAGCAACGTCGGCAGGGGAGTCCACGAGCAGTACTTC. Amino acids: CASSNVGRGVHEQYF.

On this clonotype: A much larger clone differs from this one at a single base, so this may be a read error. The V and J genes are TRBV2 and TRBJ1-6, with TRBD1 as a possible D gene (5 bases). Germline values: CDR1 SNHLY, CDR2 FYNNEI. Deletions cut 7 bases from V and 9 bases from J, with 19 bases between. The CDR3 contains 15 residues. The CDR3 region is CASNLTQPGGSPLHF. The CDR3 DNA reads TGTGCCAGCAACTTAACTCAACCGGGGGGTTCACCCCTCCACTTT.

This clonotype was counted only a few times. The chain carries TRBV4-1 and TRBJ2-1, with 13 positions matching TRBD2. V gave up 4 bases and J gave up 6 bases; unmatched junction bases: 9. In germline, CDR1 is MGHRA, CDR2 YSYEKL. The CDR3 spans 17 residues. CDR3 sequence (DNA): TGCGCCAGCAGCCTAGAACCAACTAGCGGGAGGGCCAATGAGCAGTTCTTC. Its translation: CASSLEPTSGRANEQFF.

This clonotype was seen ten or more times. The chain couples TRBV6-5 to TRBJ2-5; D could derive from TRBD1 or TRBD2 (5 bases each). Between the trimmed V and J ends, which lost 0 bases and 4 bases, there was a span of 12 bases. The germline gives CDR1 MNHEY, CDR2 SVGAGI. The CDR3 covers 15 residues. Here the CDR3 reads CASSYSGPGGETQYF. The CDR3 DNA follows: TGTGCCAGCAGTTACTCGGGGCCTGGAGGAGAGACCCAGTACTTC.

The chain recombines TRBV18 with TRBJ2-7, with 8 bases aligning to TRBD1. Germline trimming cut 5 bases from V and 7 bases from J; bases unmatched to any gene: 16. The CDR3 is 16 residues long. Germline assignment: CDR1 KGHSH and CDR2 LQKENI. As DNA, the CDR3 is TGTGCCAGCTCATCGTTACGCACAGGGGGTTCTGGGGAGCAGTACTTC. Encoded protein: CASSSLRTGGSGEQYF. The complete variable domain, with remaining parts taken from reference TRBV18 and TRBJ2-7, reads NAGVMQNPRHLVRRRGQEARLRCSPMKGHSHVYWYRQLPEEGLKFMVYLQKENIIDESGMPKERFSAEFPKEGPSILRIQQVVRGDSAAYFCASSSLRTGGSGEQYFGPGTRLTVT.

This clonotype appeared many times. The chain is built from TRBV7-9 and TRBJ2-7, with D uncertain. The CDR3 spans 12 residues. Germline loops: CDR1 SEHNR, CDR2 FQNEAQ (reference sequence). The V end lost 5 bases, the J end lost 3 bases, and 8 bases lay between the germline ends. CDR3 sequence: CASSTTFYEQYF. The CDR3 DNA follows: TGTGCCAGCAGCACTACCTTCTACGAGCAGTACTTC.

This clonotype was picked up a small number of times. The chain carries TRBV12-3 or TRBV12-4 and TRBJ1-2, with D possibly matching TRBD1 (6 bases). Trimming left V 10 bases short and J 8 bases short, with 14 bases between. The CDR3 sequence is 11 residues long. The DNA for the CDR3 is TGTGCCACACAGGGAAACGAAGGCTACACCTTC. It specifies CATQGNEGYTF.